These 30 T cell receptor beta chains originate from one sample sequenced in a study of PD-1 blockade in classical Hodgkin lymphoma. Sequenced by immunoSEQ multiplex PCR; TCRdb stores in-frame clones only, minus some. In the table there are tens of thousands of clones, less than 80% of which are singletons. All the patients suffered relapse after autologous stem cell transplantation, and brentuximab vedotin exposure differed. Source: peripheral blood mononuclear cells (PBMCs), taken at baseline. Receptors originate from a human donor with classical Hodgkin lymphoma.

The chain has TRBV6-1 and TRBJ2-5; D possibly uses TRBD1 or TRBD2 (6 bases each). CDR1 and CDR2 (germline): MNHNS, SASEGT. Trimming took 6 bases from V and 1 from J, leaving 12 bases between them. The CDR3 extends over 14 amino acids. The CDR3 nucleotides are TGTGCCAGCAGACTGCGGGACATCCAAGAGACCCAGTACTTC. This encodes CASRLRDIQETQYF.

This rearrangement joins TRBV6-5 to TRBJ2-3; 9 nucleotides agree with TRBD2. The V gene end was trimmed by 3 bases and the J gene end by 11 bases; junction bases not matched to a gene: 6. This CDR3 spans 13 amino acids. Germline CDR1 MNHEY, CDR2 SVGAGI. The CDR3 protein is CASSYPGTSRQYF. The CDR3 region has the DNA TGTGCCAGCAGTTATCCCGGGACTAGCCGGCAGTATTTT.

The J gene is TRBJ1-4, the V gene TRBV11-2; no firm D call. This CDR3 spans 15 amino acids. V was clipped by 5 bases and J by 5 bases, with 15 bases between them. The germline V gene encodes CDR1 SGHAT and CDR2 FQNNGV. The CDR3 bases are TGTGCCAGCAGCCTCGGACGGATTTTAAATGAAAAACTGTTTTTT. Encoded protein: CASSLGRILNEKLFF.

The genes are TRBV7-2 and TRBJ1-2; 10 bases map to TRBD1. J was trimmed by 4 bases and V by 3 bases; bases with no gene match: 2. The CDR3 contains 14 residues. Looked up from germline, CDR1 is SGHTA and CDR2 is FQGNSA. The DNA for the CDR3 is TGTGCCAGCAGCTTCGGGACAGGGGCCTATGGCTACACCTTC. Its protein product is CASSFGTGAYGYTF.

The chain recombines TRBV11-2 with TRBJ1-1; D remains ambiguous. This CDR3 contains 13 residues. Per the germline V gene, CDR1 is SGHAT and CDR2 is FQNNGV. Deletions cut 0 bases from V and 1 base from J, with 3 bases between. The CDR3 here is CASSLDPNTEAFF. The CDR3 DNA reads TGTGCCAGCAGCTTAGACCCGAACACTGAAGCTTTCTTT. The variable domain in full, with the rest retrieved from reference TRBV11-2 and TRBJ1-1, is EAGVAQSPRYKIIEKRQSVAFWCNPISGHATLYWYQQILGQGPKLLIQFQNNGVVDDSQLPKDRFSAERLKGVDSTLKIQPAKLEDSAVYLCASSLDPNTEAFFGQGTRLTVV.

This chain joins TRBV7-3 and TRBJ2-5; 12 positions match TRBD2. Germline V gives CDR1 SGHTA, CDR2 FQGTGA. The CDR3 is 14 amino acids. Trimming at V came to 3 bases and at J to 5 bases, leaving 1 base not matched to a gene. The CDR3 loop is CASSFGLAGETQYF. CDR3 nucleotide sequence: TGTGCCAGCAGCTTTGGACTAGCGGGGGAGACCCAGTACTTC.

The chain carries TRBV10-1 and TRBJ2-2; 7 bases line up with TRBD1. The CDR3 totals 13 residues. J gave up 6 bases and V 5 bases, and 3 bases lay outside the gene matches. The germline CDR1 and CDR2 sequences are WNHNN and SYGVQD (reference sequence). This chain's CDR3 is CASSYRGPGELFF. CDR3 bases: TGCGCCAGCAGTTATAGGGGGCCCGGGGAGCTGTTTTTT.

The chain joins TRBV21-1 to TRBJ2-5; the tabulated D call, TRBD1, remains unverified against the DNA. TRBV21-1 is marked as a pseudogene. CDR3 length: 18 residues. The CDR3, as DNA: TGTGCCAGCAGCAAAGCCGCGGGTGGACAGCACCGACGGGAGACCCAGTACTTC. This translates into CASSKAAGGQHRRETQYF.

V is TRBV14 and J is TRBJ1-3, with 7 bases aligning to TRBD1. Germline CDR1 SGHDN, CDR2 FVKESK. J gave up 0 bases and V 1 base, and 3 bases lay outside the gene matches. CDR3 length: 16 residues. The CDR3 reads CASSQVYRGSGNTIYF. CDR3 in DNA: TGTGCCAGCAGCCAAGTCTACAGGGGCTCTGGAAACACCATATATTTT.

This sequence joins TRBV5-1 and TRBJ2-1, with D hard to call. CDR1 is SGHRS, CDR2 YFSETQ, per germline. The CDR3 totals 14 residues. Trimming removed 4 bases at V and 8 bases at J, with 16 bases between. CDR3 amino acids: CASSLAQVADEQFF. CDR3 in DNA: TGCGCCAGCAGCCTGGCTCAGGTGGCCGATGAGCAGTTCTTC. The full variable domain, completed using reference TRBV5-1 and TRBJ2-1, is KAGVTQTPRYLIKTRGQQVTLSCSPISGHRSVSWYQQTPGQGLQFLFEYFSETQRNKGNFPGRFSGRQFSNSRSEMNVSTLELGDSALYLCASSLAQVADEQFFGPGTRLTVL.

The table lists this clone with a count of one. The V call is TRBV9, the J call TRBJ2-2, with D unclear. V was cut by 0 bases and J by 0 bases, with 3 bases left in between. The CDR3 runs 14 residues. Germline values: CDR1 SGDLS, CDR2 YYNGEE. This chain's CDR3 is CASSVGPNTGELFF. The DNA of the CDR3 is TGTGCCAGCAGCGTAGGCCCGAACACCGGGGAGCTGTTTTTT.

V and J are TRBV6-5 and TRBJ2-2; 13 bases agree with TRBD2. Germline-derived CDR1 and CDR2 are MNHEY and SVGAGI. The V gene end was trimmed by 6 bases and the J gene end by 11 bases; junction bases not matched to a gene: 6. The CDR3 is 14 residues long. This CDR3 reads CASRTTSGRIELFF. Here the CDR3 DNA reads TGTGCCAGCAGGACGACTAGCGGGAGGATCGAGCTGTTTTTT.

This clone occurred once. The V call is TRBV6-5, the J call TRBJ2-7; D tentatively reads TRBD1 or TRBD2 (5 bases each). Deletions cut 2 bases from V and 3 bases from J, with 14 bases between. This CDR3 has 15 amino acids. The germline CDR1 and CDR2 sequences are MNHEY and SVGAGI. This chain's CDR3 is CASSYTGRLIYEQYF. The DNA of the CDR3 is TGTGCCAGCAGTTACACGGGGCGCCTTATCTACGAGCAGTACTTC.

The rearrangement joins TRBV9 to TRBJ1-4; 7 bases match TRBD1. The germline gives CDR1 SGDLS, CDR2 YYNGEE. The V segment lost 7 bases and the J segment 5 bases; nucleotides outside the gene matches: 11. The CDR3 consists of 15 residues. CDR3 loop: CASLFDRDGNEKLFF. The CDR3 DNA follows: TGTGCCAGCCTCTTCGACAGGGATGGGAATGAAAAACTGTTTTTT.

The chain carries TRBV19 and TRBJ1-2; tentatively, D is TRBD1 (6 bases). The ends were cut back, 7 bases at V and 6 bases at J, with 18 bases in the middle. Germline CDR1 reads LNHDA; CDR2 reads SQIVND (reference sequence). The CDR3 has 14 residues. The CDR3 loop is CASKVEGGSDGYTF. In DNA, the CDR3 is TGTGCCAGTAAAGTCGAGGGGGGCTCTGATGGCTACACCTTC.

CDR3: CASSTRVGGTEAFF. The DNA for the CDR3 is TGTGCCAGCAGCACCCGGGTCGGGGGCACTGAAGCTTTCTTT. This rearrangement joins TRBV7-2 to TRBJ1-1; D possibly corresponds to TRBD1 (5 bases). Germline CDR1 SGHTA, CDR2 FQGNSA. V dropped 5 bases and J dropped 4 bases, with 14 bases sitting between them. This CDR3 region has 14 residues.

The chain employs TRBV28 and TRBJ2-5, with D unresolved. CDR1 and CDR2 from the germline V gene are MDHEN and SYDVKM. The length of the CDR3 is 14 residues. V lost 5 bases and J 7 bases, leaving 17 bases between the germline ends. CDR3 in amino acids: CASSPPVVSATQYF. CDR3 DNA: TGTGCCAGCAGTCCCCCGGTCGTTTCGGCGACCCAGTACTTC.

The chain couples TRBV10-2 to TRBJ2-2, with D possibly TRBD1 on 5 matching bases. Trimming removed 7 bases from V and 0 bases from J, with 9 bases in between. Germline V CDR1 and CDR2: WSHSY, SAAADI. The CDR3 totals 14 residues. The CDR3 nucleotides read TGCGCCAGCATGGGGCTTACGAACACCGGGGAGCTGTTTTTT. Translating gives CASMGLTNTGELFF.

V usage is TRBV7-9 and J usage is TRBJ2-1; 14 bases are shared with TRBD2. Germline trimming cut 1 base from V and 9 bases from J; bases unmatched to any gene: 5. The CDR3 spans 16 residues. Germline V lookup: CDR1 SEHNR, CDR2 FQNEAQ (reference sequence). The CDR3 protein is CASSLGGLAGVGEQFF. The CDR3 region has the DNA TGTGCCAGCAGCTTAGGGGGACTAGCGGGAGTGGGTGAGCAGTTCTTC.

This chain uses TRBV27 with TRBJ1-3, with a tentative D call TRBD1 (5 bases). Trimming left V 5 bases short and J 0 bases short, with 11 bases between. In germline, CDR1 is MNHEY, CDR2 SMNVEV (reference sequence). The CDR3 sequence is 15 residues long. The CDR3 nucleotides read TGTGCCAGCAGTCCGACCGACAGCTCTGGAAACACCATATATTTT. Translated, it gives CASSPTDSSGNTIYF.

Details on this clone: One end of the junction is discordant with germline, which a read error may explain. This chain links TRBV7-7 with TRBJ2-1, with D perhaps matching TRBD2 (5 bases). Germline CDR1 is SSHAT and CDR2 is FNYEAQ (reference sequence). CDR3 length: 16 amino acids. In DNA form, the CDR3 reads TGTGCTAGCAGCTTAGGCCGGACTCCGCCCTACAATGAGCAGTTCTTC. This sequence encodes CASSLGRTPPYNEQFF. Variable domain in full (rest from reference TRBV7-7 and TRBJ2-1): GAGVSQSPRYKVTKRGQDVTLRCDPISSHATLYWYQQALGQGPEFLTYFNYEAQPDKSGLPSDRFSAERPEGSISTLTIQRTEQRDSAMYRCASSLGRTPPYNEQFFGPGTRLTVL.

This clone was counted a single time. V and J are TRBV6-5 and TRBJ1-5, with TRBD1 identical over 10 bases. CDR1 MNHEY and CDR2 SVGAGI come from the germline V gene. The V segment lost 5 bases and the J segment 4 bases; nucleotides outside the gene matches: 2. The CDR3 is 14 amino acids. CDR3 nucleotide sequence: TGTGCCAGCAGTCGGACAGGGGGTAATCAGCCCCAGCATTTT. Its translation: CASSRTGGNQPQHF.

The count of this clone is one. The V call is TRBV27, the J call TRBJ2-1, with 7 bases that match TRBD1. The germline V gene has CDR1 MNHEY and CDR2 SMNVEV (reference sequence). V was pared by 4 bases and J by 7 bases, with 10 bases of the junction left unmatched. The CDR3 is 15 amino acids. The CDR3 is CASSSFGTEENEQFF. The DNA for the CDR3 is TGTGCCAGCAGTTCCTTCGGGACAGAAGAAAATGAGCAGTTCTTC.

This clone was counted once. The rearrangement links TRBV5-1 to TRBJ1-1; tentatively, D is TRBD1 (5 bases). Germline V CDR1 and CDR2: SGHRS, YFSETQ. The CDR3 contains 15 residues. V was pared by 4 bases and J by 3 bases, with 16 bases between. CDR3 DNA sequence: TGCGCCAGCAGCGCCGACCCGGTGGGGGACACTGAAGCTTTCTTT. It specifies CASSADPVGDTEAFF.

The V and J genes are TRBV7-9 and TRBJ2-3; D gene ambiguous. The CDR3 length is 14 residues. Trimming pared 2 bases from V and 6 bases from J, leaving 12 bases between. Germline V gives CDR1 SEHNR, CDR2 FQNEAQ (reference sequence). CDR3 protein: CASSLKGLTDTQYF. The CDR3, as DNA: TGTGCCAGCAGCTTAAAAGGGCTTACTGATACGCAGTATTTT.

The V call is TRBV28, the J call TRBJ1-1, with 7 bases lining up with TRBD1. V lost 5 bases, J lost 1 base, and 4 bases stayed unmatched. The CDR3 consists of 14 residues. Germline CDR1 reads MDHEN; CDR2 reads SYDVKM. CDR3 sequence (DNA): TGTGCCAGCAGTCCCAGGACAGGGAACACTGAAGCTTTCTTT. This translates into CASSPRTGNTEAFF.

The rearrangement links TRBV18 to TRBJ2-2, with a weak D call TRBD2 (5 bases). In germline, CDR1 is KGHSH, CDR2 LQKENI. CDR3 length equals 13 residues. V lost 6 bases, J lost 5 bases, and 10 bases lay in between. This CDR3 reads CASSERGTGELFF. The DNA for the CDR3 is TGTGCCAGCTCCGAAAGAGGGACCGGGGAGCTGTTTTTT.

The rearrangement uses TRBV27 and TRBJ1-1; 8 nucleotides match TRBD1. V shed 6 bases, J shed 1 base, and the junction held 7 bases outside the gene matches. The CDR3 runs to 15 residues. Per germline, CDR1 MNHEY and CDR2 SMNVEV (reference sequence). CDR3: CASRVLDRGNTEAFF. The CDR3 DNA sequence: TGTGCCAGCAGGGTTTTAGACAGGGGGAACACTGAAGCTTTCTTT.

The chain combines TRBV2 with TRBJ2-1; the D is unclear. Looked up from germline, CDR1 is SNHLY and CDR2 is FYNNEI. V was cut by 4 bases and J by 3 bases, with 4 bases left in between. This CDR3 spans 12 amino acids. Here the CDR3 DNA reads TGTGCCAGCAGTGGGGACTACAATGAGCAGTTCTTC. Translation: CASSGDYNEQFF.

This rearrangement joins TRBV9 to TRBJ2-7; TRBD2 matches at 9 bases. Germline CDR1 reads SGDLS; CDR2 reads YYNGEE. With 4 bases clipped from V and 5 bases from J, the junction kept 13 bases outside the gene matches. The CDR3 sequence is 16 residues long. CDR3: CASSQDASGMSHEQYF. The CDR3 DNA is TGTGCCAGCAGCCAAGACGCTAGCGGGATGTCTCACGAGCAGTACTTC.